The sequence of this TCR beta chain was determined in a study of blood T cell repertoires in COVID-19. As for the study in general: PBMCs, B-cell-depleted T cells, or T cells provided the cDNA or gDNA that made up the material.

Original processing notes: Reference gene primer amplification gave estimated nucleated cell counts. The protocol was immunoSEQ multiplex PCR, while the TCRdb copy is restricted to in-frame clones and leaves out a portion. V and J calls and clone size are given by that table; D and trimming were obtained from the DNA. The sample has a few hundred thousand clones; about nine tenths are singletons. Donors were grouped by their self-reported clinical history. The recovered donors of Cohort 3 showed two negative PCRs, clearance, or symptom resolution. Germline V gene lookup returns CDR1 SGHTA and CDR2 FQGNSA. The CDR3 has 15 amino acids. Trimming left V 1 base short and J 4 bases short, with 13 bases between.

The sequencing sample was made of PBMCs or T cells enriched from blood (not recorded which). This TCR was sampled from a woman in her thirties who had recovered from COVID-19. The chain employs TRBV7-2 and TRBJ1-1; D is possibly TRBD1 (6 bases). This chain's CDR3 is CASSLDQGRITEAFF. CDR3 DNA sequence: TGTGCCAGCAGCTTAGACCAGGGGCGCATCACTGAAGCTTTCTTT.